This T cell receptor beta chain was obtained from a study of shared clonotypes between healthy human individuals. The overall study: Aged between 18 and 49, the donors were a couple of women and a few men. Three plates each covered CD4 naive and memory; CD8 naive two, CD8 memory one.

Germline V gene lookup returns CDR1 LNHDA and CDR2 SQIVND (reference sequence). Trimming cost V 3 bases and J 2 bases, with 11 bases left between them. The CDR3 extends over 15 amino acids. Clones were sequenced by immunoSEQ multiplex PCR, and TCRdb holds only the in-frame ones, with some missing. Here the sample spans approximately 980,000 clones, over 60% being singletons. V and J are TRBV19 and TRBJ1-5; possible D gene TRBD1, 5 bases. The sample taken for sequencing was memory CD4+ T cells sorted from blood. Subset specified: CD45RA-negative fraction. The sequence was obtained from a man in his late teens or twenties in good health. The CDR3 loop is CASSIFLTGNQPQHF. In DNA, the CDR3 is TGTGCCAGTAGTATCTTCTTGACAGGCAATCAGCCCCAGCATTTT.